The 28 T cell receptor beta chains presented below share a single source sample, sequenced in a study of blood T cell repertoires in COVID-19 (dated by TCRdb to the early 2020s). Library preparation employed the immunoSEQ multiplex PCR assay. TCRdb stores this immuneACCESS table with in-frame sequences only. Part of the clones is absent; in the studies checked, under half of the shortfall reflects unresolved V genes, and no reason is known for the rest. This sample is represented by approximately 380,000 clones; more than 70% of them were singletons. Less than 1.5% of the sample rests with the top ten. Material: PBMCs or T cells enriched from blood (not recorded which). These receptors were collected from a woman between 18 and 30 years old who had recovered from COVID-19.

This clone showed up just a few times. The chain uses TRBV18 and TRBJ1-1; 10 bases are a match to TRBD1. Germline V gene sequence: CDR1 KGHSH, CDR2 LQKENI. The CDR3 extends over 15 amino acids. Trimming cost V 1 base and J 4 bases; bases outside gene matches: 3. CDR3 bases: TGTGCCAGCTCACCACAGAGGACAGGGGGCACTGAAGCTTTCTTT. Translation gives CASSPQRTGGTEAFF.

The chain has TRBV2 and TRBJ1-3; D remains unclear. Per the germline V gene, CDR1 is SNHLY and CDR2 is FYNNEI. The CDR3 is 11 amino acids. The ends were cut back, 1 base at V and 10 bases at J, with 5 bases in the middle. The CDR3 protein is CASSEGRTIYF. The CDR3 bases are TGTGCCAGCAGTGAAGGCAGGACCATATATTTT.

The rearrangement links TRBV6-2 or TRBV6-3 to TRBJ1-2; TRBD1 matches at 10 bases. Germline V gene sequence: CDR1 MNHEY, CDR2 SVGEGT. J lost 7 bases, V lost 6 bases, and 8 bases had no gene match. The CDR3 sequence is 14 residues long. The CDR3 DNA reads as TGTGCCAGCAGCGGACAGGGGGTTTGGTCTGGCTACACCTTC. This codes for CASSGQGVWSGYTF.

This clone came up once. CDR3 DNA sequence: TGTGCCAGCAGCCTAAGGGGTCTGGATCAGCCCCAGCATTTT. It codes for CASSLRGLDQPQHF. The chain recombines TRBV9 with TRBJ1-5; possibly TRBD1 for D (5 bases). CDR3 length: 14 amino acids. The ends were cut back, 4 bases at V and 5 bases at J, with 13 bases in the middle. The germline V gene encodes CDR1 SGDLS and CDR2 YYNGEE.

This chain connects TRBV7-3 to TRBJ1-1; D unclear. The CDR3 loop spans 15 amino acids. The V and J ends lost 2 bases and 0 bases respectively, with 10 bases between them. CDR1 SGHTA and CDR2 FQGTGA come from the germline V gene. The CDR3 reads CASSLEGMMNTEAFF. DNA of the CDR3: TGTGCCAGCAGCTTAGAGGGAATGATGAACACTGAAGCTTTCTTT.

The rearrangement links TRBV19 to TRBJ1-1; possible D gene TRBD1, 5 bases. The CDR3 length is 13 residues. Germline-derived CDR1 and CDR2 are LNHDA and SQIVND (reference sequence). Trimming cost V 5 bases and J 3 bases, with 10 bases left between them. In nucleotides, the CDR3 is TGTGCCAGTAGTGCTAACAGGTACACTGAAGCTTTCTTT. Its protein is CASSANRYTEAFF.

The chain has TRBV30 and TRBJ1-2; no clear D gene. V was cut by 3 bases and J by 1 base, with 9 bases left in between. The CDR3 runs to 13 residues. Germline CDR1 is GTSNPN and CDR2 is SVGIG (reference sequence). The DNA of the CDR3 is TGTGCCTGGAGGGAGGAACATAACTATGGCTACACCTTC. It encodes CAWREEHNYGYTF.

The chain couples TRBV30 to TRBJ1-5, with 7 bases identical to TRBD1. Germline values: CDR1 GTSNPN, CDR2 SVGIG (reference sequence). This CDR3 region has 16 residues. The V gene end was trimmed by 0 bases and the J gene end by 0 bases; junction bases not matched to a gene: 5. CDR3 DNA: TGTGCCTGGAGTGTAAGGGGACAGTTTAGCAATCAGCCCCAGCATTTT. This translates into CAWSVRGQFSNQPQHF.

The V and J genes are TRBV9 and TRBJ1-2; possibly TRBD1 for D (5 bases). The V and J ends lost 4 bases and 5 bases respectively, with 9 bases between them. Germline CDR1 SGDLS, CDR2 YYNGEE. CDR3 length: 12 residues. The chain's CDR3 is CASSIQEYGYTF. The CDR3 DNA is TGTGCCAGCAGCATACAGGAATATGGCTACACCTTC.

This sequence joins TRBV19 and TRBJ1-4; no clear D gene. Trimming removed 10 bases from V and 7 bases from J, with 19 bases in between. The CDR3 has 14 residues. Per the germline V gene, CDR1 is LNHDA and CDR2 is SQIVND (reference sequence). This CDR3 is CATTWSGVTEKLFF. CDR3 bases: TGTGCCACCACCTGGTCGGGAGTAACTGAAAAACTGTTTTTT.

This chain links TRBV19 with TRBJ2-1; no firm D call. Germline assignment: CDR1 LNHDA and CDR2 SQIVND (reference sequence). V lost 6 bases to trimming and J lost 9 bases, with 21 bases between them. This CDR3 comprises 15 residues. CDR3 coding DNA: TGTGCCAGTAGCCCCCCAGGTCTCTCCTCCGGTGAGCAGTTCTTC. Amino acid sequence: CASSPPGLSSGEQFF.

The chain joins TRBV6-6 to TRBJ2-1; 8 bases are shared with TRBD2. The length of the CDR3 is 15 residues. The germline CDR1 and CDR2 sequences are MNHNY and SVGAGI (reference sequence). The trim removed 8 bases at V and 5 bases at J, leaving 11 bases unmatched. CDR3 sequence: CASGVAGKADNEQFF. The CDR3 DNA reads as TGTGCCAGCGGGGTAGCGGGGAAAGCTGACAATGAGCAGTTCTTC.

This rearrangement joins TRBV6-5 to TRBJ2-7; 11 bases map to TRBD1. The germline gives CDR1 MNHEY, CDR2 SVGAGI. The CDR3 length is 16 residues. Unmatched junction bases numbered 8, after V lost 2 bases and J lost 5 bases. This chain's CDR3 is CASSYGSGQGVHEQYF. CDR3 coding DNA: TGTGCCAGCAGTTACGGTTCGGGACAGGGGGTACACGAGCAGTACTTC.

The rearrangement links TRBV6-5 to TRBJ2-7; 8 bases are a match to TRBD1. Unmatched junction bases numbered 4, after V lost 6 bases and J lost 0 bases. The CDR3 has 14 amino acids. Germline V gene data show CDR1 as MNHEY and CDR2 as SVGAGI. The CDR3 DNA reads TGTGCCAGCAGCGAGACAGGGGCCTCCTACGAGCAGTACTTC. It encodes CASSETGASYEQYF.

This clone was counted many times. The rearrangement joins TRBV3-1 (or the pseudogene TRBV3-2) to TRBJ1-1; D possibly corresponds to TRBD1 (6 bases). The germline gives CDR1 LGHDT, CDR2 YNNKEL (reference sequence). The V end lost 1 base, the J end lost 6 bases, and 15 bases lay between the germline ends. The CDR3 has 15 residues. The CDR3 sequence: CASSQVRAGAPEAFF. In DNA form, the CDR3 reads TGTGCCAGCAGCCAAGTCAGGGCGGGGGCACCTGAAGCTTTCTTT.

The chain links TRBV7-2 to TRBJ1-1; D not certain. The CDR3 extends over 13 amino acids. The V end lost 5 bases, the J end lost 5 bases, and 12 bases lay between the germline ends. Germline CDR1 SGHTA, CDR2 FQGNSA. The CDR3 nucleotides read TGTGCCAGCAGCCTAGTCCCAGGTACTGAAGCTTTCTTT. This gives the protein CASSLVPGTEAFF.

V usage is TRBV10-3 and J usage is TRBJ1-4, with TRBD1 matching 8 bases. This CDR3 comprises 15 residues. V lost 4 bases, J lost 7 bases, and 8 bases stayed unmatched. Germline CDR1 and CDR2: ENHRY and SYGVKD. The CDR3, as DNA: TGTGCCATCAGTGGATCCGACGACAGGGGTGAAAAACTGTTTTTT. Translating it yields CAISGSDDRGEKLFF.

This chain links TRBV7-9 with TRBJ1-1; 9 bases match TRBD1. The CDR3 is 15 amino acids. Germline lookup yields CDR1 SEHNR and CDR2 FQNEAQ (reference sequence). V gave up 5 bases and J gave up 3 bases; unmatched junction bases: 7. CDR3 region: CASSPYRGRDTEAFF. The CDR3 DNA sequence: TGTGCCAGCAGCCCTTACAGGGGGCGGGACACTGAAGCTTTCTTT.

This rearrangement joins TRBV7-9 to TRBJ2-1; 10 nucleotides match TRBD1. V was pared by 2 bases and J by 3 bases, with 7 bases of the junction left unmatched. CDR1 and CDR2 from the germline V gene are SEHNR and FQNEAQ (reference sequence). This CDR3 has 17 amino acids. CDR3 residues: CASSLLLGTGDYNEQFF. The CDR3 DNA sequence: TGTGCCAGCAGCTTACTTCTCGGGACAGGGGACTACAATGAGCAGTTCTTC.

This chain links TRBV7-2 with TRBJ2-1, with D unresolved. Germline V gene data show CDR1 as SGHTA and CDR2 as FQGNSA. The V end was cut by 2 bases, the J end by 0 bases, with 8 bases between. This CDR3 region has 15 residues. Here the CDR3 reads CASSLQAGSYNEQFF. The CDR3 region has the DNA TGTGCCAGCAGCTTACAGGCCGGCTCCTACAATGAGCAGTTCTTC.

V and J are TRBV2 and TRBJ2-5, with 7 bases identical to TRBD1. CDR1 is SNHLY, CDR2 FYNNEI, per germline. Trimming removed 7 bases from V and 3 bases from J; junction bases left unmatched: 8. The CDR3 is made up of 14 amino acids. CDR3 DNA: TGTGCCAGCATCAACCCTGGACAGGAAGAGACCCAGTACTTC. This sequence encodes CASINPGQEETQYF.

The chain has TRBV3-1 (or the pseudogene TRBV3-2) and TRBJ1-4; weak D call: TRBD1 (5 bases). Trimming shortened V by 0 bases and J by 0 bases, and 8 bases separated the two germline ends. Germline-derived CDR1 and CDR2 are LGHDT and YNNKEL (reference sequence). The CDR3 is made up of 16 amino acids. CDR3 DNA: TGTGCCAGCAGCCAAGACGCGGGGGCAACTAATGAAAAACTGTTTTTT. Residues: CASSQDAGATNEKLFF.

The gene calls are TRBV7-9 and TRBJ1-2; D not resolved. The CDR3 is 15 amino acids. Trimming left V 1 base short and J 6 bases short, with 15 bases between. The germline V gene encodes CDR1 SEHNR and CDR2 FQNEAQ (reference sequence). The CDR3 here is CASSLGWHTADGYTF. CDR3 coding DNA: TGTGCCAGCAGCTTAGGTTGGCACACCGCGGATGGCTACACCTTC.

This clone was counted once. V and J are TRBV15 and TRBJ2-6; 7 nucleotides align to TRBD2. The V gene's germline CDR1 is LNHNV and CDR2 YYDKDF (reference sequence). The CDR3 has 17 residues. V lost 5 bases and J lost 3; bases outside the gene matches: 10. CDR3 protein: CATSPLGGEGGANVLTF. In DNA, the CDR3 is TGTGCCACCAGCCCCTTGGGAGGGGAAGGTGGGGCCAACGTCCTGACTTTC.

The chain combines TRBV28 with TRBJ2-5; 9 bases match TRBD2. Germline V gene sequence: CDR1 MDHEN, CDR2 SYDVKM. Trimming removed 3 bases from V and 2 bases from J; junction bases left unmatched: 4. This CDR3 has 15 amino acids. The CDR3: CASSFRAGGQETQYF. CDR3 bases: TGTGCCAGCAGTTTTCGGGCGGGGGGGCAAGAGACCCAGTACTTC.

V and J are TRBV4-2 and TRBJ1-1; possible D gene TRBD1, 6 bases. This CDR3 has 18 residues. V lost 0 bases and J lost 1, with 18 bases in between. Germline CDR1 is LGHNA and CDR2 is YNFKEQ. CDR3: CASSQDAAQGIGNTEAFF. The CDR3 DNA sequence: TGTGCCAGCAGCCAAGATGCTGCACAGGGCATAGGGAACACTGAAGCTTTCTTT.

The chain combines TRBV9 with TRBJ1-1; 11 positions agree with TRBD1. J gave up 5 bases and V 3 bases, and 9 bases lay outside the gene matches. Germline CDR1 is SGDLS and CDR2 is YYNGEE. This CDR3 contains 16 residues. CDR3 sequence reads: CASSAPLGQGETEAFF. The CDR3, as DNA: TGTGCCAGCAGCGCACCGCTGGGACAGGGGGAAACTGAAGCTTTCTTT.

This sequence joins TRBV4-1 and TRBJ1-5; TRBD1 agrees at 7 bases. The CDR3 extends over 16 amino acids. The J segment lost 2 bases and the V segment lost 1 base, leaving 5 bases of the junction unmatched. Germline loops: CDR1 MGHRA, CDR2 YSYEKL. This CDR3 reads CASSQGSQGGNQPQHF. In DNA form, the CDR3 reads TGCGCCAGCAGCCAAGGAAGCCAGGGGGGCAATCAGCCCCAGCATTTT.